The present T cell receptor (beta chain) was sequenced within a study of cytomegalovirus exposure and HLA in healthy donors. Across the whole study: Genetic ancestry analysis placed 75% to 85% of the 300 to 500 donors that were genotyped in the Caucasian-associated cluster.

From germline, CDR1 is MNHNS and CDR2 SASEGT. The CDR3 consists of 15 residues. V dropped 6 bases and J dropped 2; count of bases not matched to a gene: 6. As regards this clone: Its antigen is undetermined.

The primer mix had 60 Vbeta and 13 Jbeta primers. Generated by immunoSEQ multiplex PCR, the TCRdb table keeps only in-frame clones and is missing some. The profile shows about 190,000 clones, over 60% of them singletons. Broader study findings: An assumption of roughly uniform sequencing depth across donors underlay the presence/absence analyses. In a later analysis, TCR beta V- and J-gene trimming showed a link to a missense DCLRE1C variant.

This TCR was sampled from a man aged 30-40 years in good health and CMV-seropositive. V usage is TRBV6-1 and J usage is TRBJ2-7, with 11 positions matching TRBD2. Input material: PBMCs. This chain's CDR3 is CASSPSSGGPYEQYF. The CDR3 DNA reads as TGTGCCAGCAGCCCATCTAGCGGGGGGCCCTACGAGCAGTACTTC.